This T cell receptor (beta chain) is from a study of blood T cell repertoires in COVID-19. CDR3 length: 14 residues. The trim removed 2 bases at V and 10 bases at J, leaving 4 bases unmatched. Germline V CDR1 and CDR2: SGHVS, FQNEAQ. Repertoires were generated with immunoSEQ multiplex PCR, while TCRdb's copy carries only in-frame clones and drops some. The sample records about 280,000 clones, 85% being singletons. Specimen: peripheral blood. V gene TRBV7-8 combines with J gene TRBJ1-6, with 8 positions matching TRBD1. The source is a human donor in a cohort sampled during active COVID-19. The CDR3 DNA sequence: TGTGCCAGCAGCTTAAGGCAGGGGGCGTCACCCCTCCACTTT. This translates into CASSLRQGASPLHF.